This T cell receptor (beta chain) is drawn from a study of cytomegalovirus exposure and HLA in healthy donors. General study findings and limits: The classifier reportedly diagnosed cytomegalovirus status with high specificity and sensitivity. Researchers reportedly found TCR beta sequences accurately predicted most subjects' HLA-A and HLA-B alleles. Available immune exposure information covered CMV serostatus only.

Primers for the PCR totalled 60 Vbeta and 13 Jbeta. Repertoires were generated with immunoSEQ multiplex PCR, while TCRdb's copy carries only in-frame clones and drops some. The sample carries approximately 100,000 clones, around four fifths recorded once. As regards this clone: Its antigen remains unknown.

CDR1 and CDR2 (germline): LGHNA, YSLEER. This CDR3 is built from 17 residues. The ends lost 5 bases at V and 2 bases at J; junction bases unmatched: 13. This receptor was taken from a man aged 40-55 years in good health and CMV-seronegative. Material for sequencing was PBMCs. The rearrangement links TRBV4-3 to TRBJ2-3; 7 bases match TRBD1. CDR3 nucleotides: TGCGCCAGCAGCACGGATTGGACAGGTCTCTTCACAGATACGCAGTATTTT. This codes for CASSTDWTGLFTDTQYF.